Presented here are 23 T cell receptor beta chains from one specimen sequenced in a study of cytomegalovirus exposure and HLA in healthy donors. 60 Vbeta and 13 Jbeta primers were used in PCR. Data came from immunoSEQ multiplex PCR; TCRdb stores just in-frame clones and leaves some out. The sample yields 130,000 to 150,000 clones, 75% to 85% seen once. Specimen: PBMCs. The receptors were sampled from a man aged 35-49 years in good health and CMV-seronegative.

V gene TRBV29-1 combines with J gene TRBJ2-2, with TRBD2 matching 12 bases. Germline V gives CDR1 SQVTM, CDR2 ANQGSEA. Losses at the gene ends were 7 bases for V and 4 bases for J; bases not matched to a gene: 4. The CDR3 covers 14 residues. CDR3 in amino acids: CSGETSGGTGELFF. For the CDR3, the DNA is TGCAGCGGTGAGACTAGCGGGGGCACCGGGGAGCTGTTTTTT.

The J gene is TRBJ2-1, the V gene TRBV2, with a weak D call TRBD1 (5 bases). V shed 4 bases and J shed 5 bases, with 6 bases lying between them. Germline V lookup: CDR1 SNHLY, CDR2 FYNNEI. This CDR3 contains 12 residues. Here the CDR3 reads CASSGGHNEQFF. The CDR3 coding sequence is TGTGCCAGCAGTGGGGGCCACAATGAGCAGTTCTTC.

The chain has TRBV19 and TRBJ1-1; no firm D call. Trimming took off 8 bases at V and 3 bases at J, with 19 bases between the two ends. From germline, CDR1 is LNHDA and CDR2 SQIVND (reference sequence). This CDR3 has 15 amino acids. The DNA of the CDR3 is TGTGCCAGTGGGGAGCGCGGGCCCCGCGACACTGAAGCTTTCTTT. As protein: CASGERGPRDTEAFF. Combining the CDR3 with reference TRBV19 and TRBJ1-1 gives the whole variable domain DGGITQSPKYLFRKEGQNVTLSCEQNLNHDAMYWYRQDPGQGLRLIYYSQIVNDFQKGDIAEGYSVSREKKESFPLTVTSAQKNPTAFYLCASGERGPRDTEAFFGQGTRLTVV.

This rearrangement joins TRBV29-1 to TRBJ1-2; D ambiguous. The germline V gene encodes CDR1 SQVTM and CDR2 ANQGSEA. The CDR3 is 12 residues long. V lost 3 bases and J 4 bases, leaving 9 bases between the germline ends. Here the CDR3 DNA reads TGCAGCGTTGATAGGAGAGGCTATGGCTACACCTTC. This sequence encodes CSVDRRGYGYTF.

The chain is built from TRBV10-2 and TRBJ2-7, with 8 bases matching TRBD2. The trim removed 3 bases at V and 3 bases at J, leaving 7 bases unmatched. This CDR3 has 15 amino acids. The V gene's germline CDR1 is WSHSY and CDR2 SAAADI. CDR3 region: CASSDLGGLVYEQYF. The CDR3 DNA follows: TGCGCCAGCAGTGATTTAGGGGGACTAGTCTACGAGCAGTACTTC.

This clone was counted only a few times. This sequence joins TRBV9 and TRBJ2-7; D is undetermined. The CDR3 is 13 amino acids. The V end lost 2 bases, the J end lost 3 bases, and 9 bases lay between the germline ends. CDR1 SGDLS and CDR2 YYNGEE come from the germline V gene. CDR3 nucleotide sequence: TGTGCCAGCAGCGTCGATACGGGCTACGAGCAGTACTTC. This encodes CASSVDTGYEQYF.

V and J are TRBV2 and TRBJ2-2, with TRBD1 matching 8 bases. The CDR3 spans 13 residues. Germline V gene sequence: CDR1 SNHLY, CDR2 FYNNEI. Trimming cost V 6 bases and J 6 bases; bases outside gene matches: 3. CDR3 region: CASRVQGAGELFF. For the CDR3, the DNA is TGTGCCAGCAGGGTACAGGGGGCCGGGGAGCTGTTTTTT.

The V and J genes are TRBV11-1 and TRBJ1-6; a possible D gene is TRBD1 (5 bases). The germline CDR1 and CDR2 sequences are SGHAT and FQDESV (reference sequence). The CDR3 has 13 residues. The germline V and J ends were trimmed by 3 bases and 9 bases, with 9 bases remaining between them. Written as DNA, the CDR3 is TGTGCCAGCAGCTTCGGGGGACCTTCACCCCTCCACTTT. Its protein product is CASSFGGPSPLHF.

This CDR3 is CSVEGGEYGYTF. The CDR3 DNA sequence: TGCAGCGTTGAAGGGGGAGAGTATGGCTACACCTTC. The chain couples TRBV29-1 to TRBJ1-2, with D unresolved. The CDR3 covers 12 residues. Germline V gene sequence: CDR1 SQVTM, CDR2 ANQGSEA. Trimming removed 1 base from V and 5 bases from J, with 8 bases in between. Using reference TRBV29-1 and TRBJ1-2 for the parts outside the CDR3, the full variable domain is SAVISQKPSRDICQRGTSLTIQCQVDSQVTMMFWYRQQPGQSLTLIATANQGSEATYESGFVIDKFPISRPNLTFSTLTVSNMSPEDSSIYLCSVEGGEYGYTFGSGTRLTVV.

As regards this clone: Distinct nucleotide sequences in the sample also encode this CDR3. CDR3 loop: CASSQDRDSNSPLHF. As DNA, the CDR3 is TGCGCCAGCAGCCAAGATAGGGACAGCAATTCACCCCTCCACTTT. The chain is built from TRBV4-3 and TRBJ1-6, with 7 bases fitting TRBD1. The CDR3 extends over 15 amino acids. V lost 0 bases, J lost 7 bases, and 3 bases stayed unmatched. CDR1 is LGHNA and CDR2 is YSLEER in the germline V gene.

The chain joins TRBV19 to TRBJ1-6; D possibly corresponds to TRBD1 (6 bases). The CDR3 consists of 14 residues. Germline CDR1 reads LNHDA; CDR2 reads SQIVND (reference sequence). V was trimmed by 11 bases and J by 5 bases, leaving 16 bases between them. CDR3 residues: CACRHRVDNSPLHF. The CDR3 region has the DNA TGTGCCTGCAGACACAGGGTAGATAATTCACCCCTCCACTTT.

The chain combines TRBV19 with TRBJ2-7, with a weak D call TRBD1 (6 bases). V was pared by 5 bases and J by 9 bases, with 20 bases between. This CDR3 comprises 14 residues. Looked up from germline, CDR1 is LNHDA and CDR2 is SQIVND (reference sequence). CDR3 residues: CASSALDSYDGQYF. In nucleotides, the CDR3 is TGTGCCAGTAGTGCCCTGGACAGCTACGATGGGCAGTACTTC.

The rearrangement joins TRBV4-2 to TRBJ2-7, with 8 positions matching TRBD2. Trimming removed 4 bases from V and 7 bases from J; junction bases left unmatched: 9. Per germline, CDR1 LGHNA and CDR2 YNFKEQ. The CDR3 length is 14 residues. The CDR3 DNA reads TGTGCCAGCAGCCCGCGGGGGGTATCGGGTGAGCAGTACTTC. Encoded protein: CASSPRGVSGEQYF.

This clone has only a few counts. The gene calls are TRBV4-1 and TRBJ2-1, with 8 positions matching TRBD2. Germline CDR1 is MGHRA and CDR2 is YSYEKL. The CDR3 is made up of 17 amino acids. V shed 1 base, J shed 10 bases, and the junction held 15 bases outside the gene matches. In DNA, the CDR3 is TGCGCCAGCAGCCAAGTGTCGAGCGGGGGCCAACCTATGGAGCAGTTCTTC. It translates to CASSQVSSGGQPMEQFF.

This clone was seen a handful of times. The chain carries TRBV6-5 and TRBJ1-5; the D is unclear. Trimming removed 4 bases at V and 6 bases at J, with 16 bases between. This CDR3 spans 15 amino acids. Germline lookup yields CDR1 MNHEY and CDR2 SVGAGI. DNA for the CDR3: TGTGCCAGCAGTTCGCGGATGGTTGTGGGTCAGCCCCAGCATTTT. Its translation is CASSSRMVVGQPQHF.

The chain joins TRBV2 to TRBJ1-5; D not resolved. The CDR3 spans 14 residues. Germline loops: CDR1 SNHLY, CDR2 FYNNEI. Trimming pared 4 bases from V and 6 bases from J, leaving 13 bases between. This CDR3 is CASSVEERGQPQHF. The CDR3 DNA is TGTGCCAGCAGTGTTGAGGAGCGGGGTCAGCCCCAGCATTTT.

The chain is built from TRBV30 and TRBJ1-1; 8 bases are a match to TRBD1. The CDR3 consists of 16 residues. Germline values: CDR1 GTSNPN, CDR2 SVGIG (reference sequence). V shed 2 bases and J 11 bases; nucleotides not matched to a gene: 19. CDR3 DNA: TGTGCCTGGAGTTTCGATCACGGGACAGGAGTCAGTGGGGCTTTCTTT. Translation: CAWSFDHGTGVSGAFF.

The genes are TRBV28 and TRBJ1-1, with 8 positions matching TRBD1. Germline V CDR1 and CDR2: MDHEN, SYDVKM. The CDR3 runs to 15 residues. J gave up 4 bases and V 5 bases, and 9 bases lay outside the gene matches. CDR3 nucleotide sequence: TGTGCCAGCAGTGATATCAGGGGGCTAGGCACTGAAGCTTTCTTT. Its translation: CASSDIRGLGTEAFF.

The CDR3 loop is CASSSPRTSGNNEQFF. Here the CDR3 DNA reads TGTGCCAGCAGTTCTCCTCGGACTAGCGGAAACAATGAGCAGTTCTTC. The rearrangement links TRBV27 to TRBJ2-1; 10 bases map to TRBD2. V lost 4 bases to trimming and J lost 5 bases; unmatched junction nucleotides: 8. This CDR3 is 16 amino acids long. Germline CDR1 reads MNHEY; CDR2 reads SMNVEV (reference sequence).

The chain couples TRBV5-4 to TRBJ1-3, with unresolved D. Trimming removed 0 bases at V and 0 bases at J, with 13 bases between. The CDR3 totals 17 residues. Germline values: CDR1 SGHNT, CDR2 YYREEE (reference sequence). The CDR3 region has the DNA TGTGCCAGCAGCTTGGATGCGCGATTGAGCTCTGGAAACACCATATATTTT. It specifies CASSLDARLSSGNTIYF.

The chain joins TRBV6-5 to TRBJ2-7, with a tentative D call TRBD2 (5 bases). Per germline, CDR1 MNHEY and CDR2 SVGAGI. The CDR3 is 15 amino acids. V was trimmed by 6 bases and J by 2 bases, leaving 17 bases between them. The chain's CDR3 is CASRGGGVGTYEQYF. The CDR3 bases are TGTGCCAGCAGAGGAGGTGGGGTTGGAACCTACGAGCAGTACTTC.

As concerns this clone: An end of the junction does not agree with germline; a read error may underlie this. The same CDR3 is also encoded by other DNA sequences in this sample. The chain couples TRBV19 to TRBJ2-2; TRBD1 matches 10 bases. Looked up from germline, CDR1 is LNHDA and CDR2 is SQIVND (reference sequence). The CDR3 contains 16 residues. The DNA for the CDR3 is TGCGCCAGTAGGGGCCTCGGGACAGGGGTCGCCGGGGAGCTGTTTTTT. As protein: CASRGLGTGVAGELFF.

The rearrangement joins TRBV18 to TRBJ2-1; TRBD2 aligns across 11 bases. Trimming cost V 4 bases and J 0 bases; bases outside gene matches: 8. Germline CDR1 KGHSH, CDR2 LQKENI. This CDR3 has 18 residues. As DNA, the CDR3 is TGTGCCAGCTCACGAATAGCGGGGGGGCAAAGCTCCTACAATGAGCAGTTCTTC. Amino acid sequence: CASSRIAGGQSSYNEQFF.